A selection of T cell receptor beta chains follows, all from one sample in a study of blood T cell repertoires in COVID-19. Produced via immunoSEQ multiplex PCR; TCRdb's table is partial and in-frame only. The sample lists roughly 230,000 clones, 70% to 90% occurring once. Sequencing input: PBMCs or T cells enriched from blood (not recorded which). The receptors were gathered from a woman between 45 and 60 years old who had been exposed to COVID-19. The CDR3 runs from the conserved cysteine through the conserved F or W. Each record gives: J gene, clone size, V gene, D gene, CDR3 DNA, CDR3 protein. The D gene is left open where the match is weak. For some rows the clone size is stated as once, few or many, or as a class when expanded; others skip it.

TRBJ2-7 once TRBV28 TRBD1 TGTGCCAGCATCTCTTCCCCACCGGGACAGGGACTTTACGAGCAGTACTTC CASISSPPGQGLYEQYF
TRBJ2-2 once TRBV9 NA TGTGCCAGCAGCGTAGCGGCCGGTTGGAGCGGGGAGCTGTTTTTT CASSVAAGWSGELFF
TRBJ2-6 NA TRBV5-1 TRBD1 TGCGCCAGCAGCTTCCTCGGACAGGTCTCTGGGGCCAACGTCCTGACTTTC CASSFLGQVSGANVLTF
TRBJ1-2 NA TRBV24-1 NA TGTGCCACCAGTGGAAGTAGCGGCTACACCTTC CATSGSSGYTF
TRBJ1-1 NA TRBV5-1 NA TGCGCCAGCAGCCTCGATAGTCTCAGGGCCCCCCCTGAAGCTTTCTTT CASSLDSLRAPPEAFF
TRBJ2-1 few TRBV29-1 NA TGCAGCGTTGAGAACGGGGGTCAGCAGTTCTTC CSVENGGQQFF
TRBJ2-2 NA TRBV19 TRBD1 TGTGCCAGACTACAGGGGGACCCCTCCGGGGAGCTGTTTTTT CARLQGDPSGELFF
TRBJ1-1 NA TRBV10-1 NA TGCGCCAGCAGTGAGTCAGCGAACACTGAAGCTTTCTTT CASSESANTEAFF
TRBJ1-6 NA TRBV10-3 NA TGTGCCATCAGTGAGAACCAGGTCGGATCACCCCTCCACTTT CAISENQVGSPLHF
TRBJ2-7 NA TRBV10-1 TRBD1 TGCGCCAGCAGTGACGGGACAGCCTCCTACGAGCAGTACTTC CASSDGTASYEQYF
TRBJ1-1 NA TRBV4-1 NA TGCGCCAGCAGGGGGCTAAACACTGAAGCTTTCTTT CASRGLNTEAFF
TRBJ1-6 NA TRBV5-1 NA TGCGCCAGCAGCTTGGGGCAGGGGTCGAGTTCACCCCTCCACTTT CASSLGQGSSSPLHF
TRBJ1-2 once TRBV30 NA TGTGCCTGGGACAGGACCAAGGGCTACACCTTC CAWDRTKGYTF
TRBJ2-5 NA TRBV4-1 TRBD2 TGCGCCAGCAGCCAAGAAGGACTAGCGGAAGAGACCCAGTACTTC CASSQEGLAEETQYF
TRBJ2-3 NA TRBV6-6 NA TGTGCCACCACAACAGGAGATACGCAGTATTTT CATTTGDTQYF
TRBJ1-1 NA TRBV5-1 TRBD1 TGCGCCAGCAGCCAACAGGGGCGGGGTGAAGCTTTCTTT CASSQQGRGEAFF
TRBJ1-4 NA TRBV7-8 NA TGTGCCAGCAGCTTAGAGGGAGGGACGTGGGAAAAACTGTTTTTT CASSLEGGTWEKLFF
TRBJ2-6 NA TRBV7-9 NA TGTGCCAGCAGCTTGGCATCTGGGGCCAACGTCCTGACTTTC CASSLASGANVLTF
TRBJ1-6 NA TRBV7-2 NA TGTGCCAGCAGCTTAGCCCCCGACATTTCACCCCTCCACTTT CASSLAPDISPLHF
TRBJ1-5 few TRBV28 NA TGTGCCAGCATTGGCGGGGGGGTGGGCAATCAGCCCCAGCATTTT CASIGGGVGNQPQHF
TRBJ1-1 NA TRBV19 NA TGTGCCAGTAGTCCCGACAGGTGGGAAGGCACTGAAGCTTTCTTT CASSPDRWEGTEAFF
TRBJ2-3 NA TRBV18 TRBD2 TGTGCCAGCTCACCACCGACTAGCGGGGGGGCCGTATACACAGATACGCAGTATTTT CASSPPTSGGAVYTDTQYF
TRBJ1-2 NA TRBV30 NA TGTGCCTGTAATGGCTACACCTTC CACNGYTF
TRBJ1-1 NA TRBV2 NA TGTGCCAGCAGTGCATGGGGGCCCAACACTGAAGCTTTCTTT CASSAWGPNTEAFF
TRBJ1-2 few TRBV9 NA TGTGCCAGCAGCACCACCGGGGGGGGCTATGGCTACACCTTC CASSTTGGGYGYTF
TRBJ1-1 NA TRBV27 TRBD1 TGTGCCAGCAGCAGACCGGGACAGATGAACACTGAAGCTTTCTTT CASSRPGQMNTEAFF
TRBJ1-6 NA TRBV5-8 NA TGTGCCAGCAGGCCACAGGGAGGGGGATTGGGAAGAACACCCCTCCACTTT CASRPQGGGLGRTPLHF
TRBJ1-1 NA TRBV6-5 TRBD1 TGTGCCAGCAGTTTCCAGGGGGCTTACACTGAAGCTTTCTTT CASSFQGAYTEAFF
TRBJ2-2 NA TRBV21-1 NA TGTGCCAGCAGAGGGGACAGGGCGAACACCGGGGAGCTGTTTTTT CASRGDRANTGELFF
TRBJ2-1 NA TRBV5-6 NA TGTGCCAGCAGCCAAACAGGGGGACTAATTAATGAGCAGTTCTTC CASSQTGGLINEQFF
TRBJ1-3 NA TRBV5-8 NA TGTGCCAGCAGCTTGGACGGGGACACTCGGCCGAACACCATATATTTT CASSLDGDTRPNTIYF
TRBJ2-7 once TRBV7-2 NA TGTGCCAGCAGCTTAAGGGGAAGGACCTACGAGCAGTACTTC CASSLRGRTYEQYF
TRBJ1-1 NA TRBV2 TRBD1 TGTGCCAGCGGGGACAGGGTCAACACTGAAGCTTTCTTT CASGDRVNTEAFF
TRBJ1-5 NA TRBV30 TRBD1 TGTGCCTGGAGTTCCGGGACAGCTAGCAATCAGCCCCAGCATTTT CAWSSGTASNQPQHF
TRBJ2-2 once TRBV28 TRBD1 TGTGCCAGCAGTGCCGGGACAGGGACCACCGGGGAGCTGTTTTTT CASSAGTGTTGELFF
TRBJ2-7 many TRBV10-3 TRBD1 TGTGCCATCAGTGAGTCGGTTAAGGGACAGGAGCAGTACTTC CAISESVKGQEQYF
TRBJ2-5 NA TRBV9 TRBD1 TGTGCCAGCAGCTCAGGGGGCCTAGAGACCCAGTACTTC CASSSGGLETQYF
TRBJ2-7 once TRBV5-6 TRBD2 TGTGCCAGCAGCTTTAGCGGGGGGGCATCCTACGAGCAGTACTTC CASSFSGGASYEQYF
TRBJ2-3 NA TRBV5-6 TRBD1 TGTGCCAGCAGTCTGGACAGGGCGGATACGCAGTATTTT CASSLDRADTQYF
TRBJ1-2 NA TRBV28 TRBD1 TGTGCCAGCAGTTTATACAGGGGGGCCGCACCCTCTCATGGCTACACCTTC CASSLYRGAAPSHGYTF
TRBJ1-3 NA TRBV6-5 NA TGTGCCAGCAGTTACGGAGACACCATATATTTT CASSYGDTIYF
TRBJ1-5 NA TRBV7-2 NA TGTGCCAGCAGCATCTCTAATCAGCCCCAGCATTTT CASSISNQPQHF
TRBJ1-2 NA TRBV12-5 NA TGTGCTAGTGGAAAGGGGAACTATGGCTACACCTTC CASGKGNYGYTF
TRBJ1-2 NA TRBV6-5 NA TGTGCCAGCTCCCCCGTGGCAGGGGTAGACTATGGCTACACCTTC CASSPVAGVDYGYTF
TRBJ2-7 NA TRBV11-2 TRBD1 TGTGCCAGCAGCTTAGACCGGGCGACAGGGCCTGACGAGCAGTACTTC CASSLDRATGPDEQYF